The clone carrying this T cell receptor beta chain was picked up a small number of times. The target antigen is unknown. CDR3 length: 17 amino acids. Germline CDR1 SGHDN, CDR2 FVKESK. With 0 bases removed from V and 11 bases from J, the gap between germline ends came to 25 bases. cDNA reverse transcribed from extracted RNA served as the sequencing template. Sequenced by immunoSEQ multiplex PCR; TCRdb stores in-frame clones only, minus some. The table has 150,000 to 250,000 clones, 58% seen once. Treatment in this sample: oral pan-JAK inhibitor, 5-10 mg twice daily. This entry comes from a study of CD8+ T cells in alopecia areata. Findings and limits, study-wide: Among the top 100, expanded CD8+ clones, as well as scalp clonality, were significantly decreased by tofacitinib. A large proportion of expanded lesional clones were detected persisting in scalp and blood during tofacitinib.

The sample in question was CD4+ T cells sorted from blood, obtained at week 24, from a patient treated with tofacitinib. The chain joins TRBV14 to TRBJ2-5; tentative D call: TRBD2 (7 bases). The clonotype was recovered from a human donor with alopecia areata. The CDR3 loop is CASSQDFGNPKGGTQYF. The CDR3 bases are TGTGCCAGCAGCCAAGACTTCGGGAACCCCAAGGGGGGGACTCAGTACTTC.